These T cell receptor beta chains were read from a single sample in a study of T cell repertoires in cytomegalovirus infection. TCRdb passed the reads through MiXCR, listing each CDR3 protein once. The sample comprises fewer than 650,000 distinct CDR3 sequences, approximately 40% of which are singletons, and around 48% rests with the top ten. Their cognate antigens are unknown. The source was cultured PBMCs, collected from culture after CMV antigen stimulation. The receptor source for this set is a human donor in good health (CMV status not recorded). Some clones in this sample may be carry-over from other donors' samples. Both conserved end residues are part of each CDR3. A D gene is named only where the DNA matches it firmly. Where a row states a size, it is once, few, many or the class of an expanded clone; other rows omit it.

CDR3 DNA: TGTGCCAGCAGCTTAGAATCCTATAGCAATCAGCCCCAGCATTTT
CDR3 protein: CASSLESYSNQPQHF
D gene: NA
clone size: few
V gene: TRBV5-3
J gene: TRBJ1-5

CDR3 DNA: TGCGCCAGCAGCCAAGATGGGACCTACAATGAGCAGTTCTTC
CDR3 protein: CASSQDGTYNEQFF
D gene: NA
clone size: NA
V gene: TRBV4-1
J gene: TRBJ2-1

CDR3 DNA: TGTGCCAGCAGCTTGAACCGTGGGACAGGGATTATCATGAACACTGAAGCTTTCTTT
CDR3 protein: CASSLNRGTGIIMNTEAFF
D gene: TRBD1
clone size: NA
V gene: TRBV7-8
J gene: TRBJ1-1

CDR3 DNA: TGTGCCAGCAGCTCCGAGTGGGTCGGGGAGCTGTTTTTT
CDR3 protein: CASSSEWVGELFF
D gene: NA
clone size: NA
V gene: TRBV7-2
J gene: TRBJ2-2

CDR3 DNA: TGCGCCAGCAGCCAATATGGGGCCCGGTCGACGCAGTATTTT
CDR3 protein: CASSQYGARSTQYF
D gene: NA
clone size: NA
V gene: TRBV4-1
J gene: TRBJ2-3

CDR3 DNA: TGTGCCAGCAGCCTCAGCCCGGGACAGCTTTACAATGAGCAGTTCTTC
CDR3 protein: CASSLSPGQLYNEQFF
D gene: TRBD1
clone size: NA
V gene: TRBV7-2
J gene: TRBJ2-1

CDR3 DNA: TGTGCCAGCAGTTTGTCCCGACAGGGCGTGGGTGCGAGAGAGACCCAGTACTTC
CDR3 protein: CASSLSRQGVGARETQYF
D gene: TRBD1
clone size: NA
V gene: TRBV12-3/TRBV12-4
J gene: TRBJ2-5

CDR3 DNA: TGCGCCAGCAGCCTCTACATAGCGGGAGGCGCCCAAAATGAGCAGTTCTTC
CDR3 protein: CASSLYIAGGAQNEQFF
D gene: TRBD2
clone size: NA
V gene: TRBV4-3
J gene: TRBJ2-1

CDR3 DNA: TGTGCCAGTAGTATTAGGGGACGGAATAGCAATCAGCCCCAGCATTTT
CDR3 protein: CASSIRGRNSNQPQHF
D gene: NA
clone size: few
V gene: TRBV19
J gene: TRBJ1-5

CDR3 DNA: TGCAGTGCTAGCGGGGACGACAGTTTAACTGAAGCTTTCTTT
CDR3 protein: CSASGDDSLTEAFF
D gene: NA
clone size: NA
V gene: TRBV20-1
J gene: TRBJ1-1

CDR3 DNA: TGTGCCAGCTCACCCCGGATCGGTTCCCAAGAGACCCAGTACTTC
CDR3 protein: CASSPRIGSQETQYF
D gene: NA
clone size: NA
V gene: TRBV18
J gene: TRBJ2-5

CDR3 DNA: TGTGCCAGCAGTGAATATAGGGGGGGTCGGGAGGATGAAAAACTGTTTTTT
CDR3 protein: CASSEYRGGREDEKLFF
D gene: NA
clone size: NA
V gene: TRBV25-1
J gene: TRBJ1-4

CDR3 DNA: TGCAGTGCTAGGCTTGGACAGGGAAGTGGCTACACCTTC
CDR3 protein: CSARLGQGSGYTF
D gene: TRBD1
clone size: NA
V gene: TRBV20-1
J gene: TRBJ1-2

CDR3 DNA: TGCAGTGCTAGAACAAATGAGCAGTTCTTC
CDR3 protein: CSARTNEQFF
D gene: NA
clone size: NA
V gene: TRBV20-1
J gene: TRBJ2-1

CDR3 DNA: TGCGCCAGCAGCCAGACACTAGCGGGGGGGCCAGAGACCCAGTACTTC
CDR3 protein: CASSQTLAGGPETQYF
D gene: TRBD2
clone size: NA
V gene: TRBV4-1
J gene: TRBJ2-5

CDR3 DNA: TGTGCCAGCAGCGCCCAACCCGGGTCCCAAGAGACCCAGTACTTC
CDR3 protein: CASSAQPGSQETQYF
D gene: NA
clone size: NA
V gene: TRBV7-2
J gene: TRBJ2-5

CDR3 DNA: TGTGCCAGCAGCCCACAACTAGTCAAGCTTTACGAGCAGTACTTC
CDR3 protein: CASSPQLVKLYEQYF
D gene: NA
clone size: few
V gene: TRBV5-5
J gene: TRBJ2-7

CDR3 DNA: TGTGCCAGCAGCTTAGACGGTCTGGGGCGCTACGAGCAGTACTTC
CDR3 protein: CASSLDGLGRYEQYF
D gene: NA
clone size: NA
V gene: TRBV7-6
J gene: TRBJ2-7

CDR3 DNA: TGTGCCAGCAGTTACTCGGCAGGTCAGGAATATGGCTACACCTTC
CDR3 protein: CASSYSAGQEYGYTF
D gene: NA
clone size: NA
V gene: TRBV6-6
J gene: TRBJ1-2

CDR3 DNA: TGTGCCAGTAGTAACAGACATTTCAATCAGCCCCAGCATTTT
CDR3 protein: CASSNRHFNQPQHF
D gene: NA
clone size: once
V gene: TRBV19
J gene: TRBJ1-5

CDR3 DNA: TGTGCTAGTGGTTTCTCCGACAGTCCAAACACAGATACGCAGTATTTT
CDR3 protein: CASGFSDSPNTDTQYF
D gene: NA
clone size: NA
V gene: TRBV12-5
J gene: TRBJ2-3

CDR3 DNA: TGTGCCATCAGTGAGTCGGTAGGGAACACTGAAGCTTTCTTT
CDR3 protein: CAISESVGNTEAFF
D gene: NA
clone size: few
V gene: TRBV10-3
J gene: TRBJ1-1

CDR3 DNA: TGTGCCAGTAGTATCGCGGGAGCCGGAGAGACCCAGTACTTC
CDR3 protein: CASSIAGAGETQYF
D gene: TRBD2
clone size: NA
V gene: TRBV19
J gene: TRBJ2-5

CDR3 DNA: TGTGCCAGCAGCTTATTTGTGGTGTGGAACACTGAAGCTTTCTTT
CDR3 protein: CASSLFVVWNTEAFF
D gene: NA
clone size: few
V gene: TRBV7-9
J gene: TRBJ1-1

CDR3 DNA: TGTGCCAGCTCAACTGGAATAAGTGCGGGTATCTTC
CDR3 protein: CASSTGISAGIF
D gene: NA
clone size: few
V gene: TRBV18
J gene: TRBJ2-7

CDR3 DNA: TGTGCCAGCAGTTCCGCCGTCGGGACACCCTATGGCTACACCTTC
CDR3 protein: CASSSAVGTPYGYTF
D gene: NA
clone size: NA
V gene: TRBV12-3/TRBV12-4
J gene: TRBJ1-2

CDR3 DNA: TGTGCCAGCCAGAGCGGGAGCTCCTCCTACAATGAGCAGTTCTTC
CDR3 protein: CASQSGSSSYNEQFF
D gene: TRBD2
clone size: NA
V gene: TRBV7-2
J gene: TRBJ2-1

CDR3 DNA: TGTGCCACGTACCCCACTAGCGGGAAGAACACCGGGGAGCTGTTTTTT
CDR3 protein: CATYPTSGKNTGELFF
D gene: TRBD2
clone size: few
V gene: TRBV6-2/TRBV6-3
J gene: TRBJ2-2

CDR3 DNA: TGTGCCATCAGCTGGACCCTCCATGGCAATCAGCCCCAGCATTTT
CDR3 protein: CAISWTLHGNQPQHF
D gene: NA
clone size: NA
V gene: TRBV10-3
J gene: TRBJ1-5

CDR3 DNA: TGCAGTGCTAGGAGGGGCAGGAATCGGAATGAGCAGTTCTTC
CDR3 protein: CSARRGRNRNEQFF
D gene: NA
clone size: few
V gene: TRBV20-1
J gene: TRBJ2-1

CDR3 DNA: TGTGCCAGCAGTAGGACAGGGATTGGAAACACCATATATTTT
CDR3 protein: CASSRTGIGNTIYF
D gene: TRBD1
clone size: few
V gene: TRBV27
J gene: TRBJ1-3

CDR3 DNA: TGTGCCAGCAGCCTCGGGACAGAGCAAGAGACCCAGTACTTC
CDR3 protein: CASSLGTEQETQYF
D gene: TRBD1
clone size: few
V gene: TRBV6-6
J gene: TRBJ2-5

CDR3 DNA: TGTGCCAGCAGCGTACAGGGGGCACTCACCGGGGAGCTGTTTTTT
CDR3 protein: CASSVQGALTGELFF
D gene: TRBD1
clone size: NA
V gene: TRBV7-2
J gene: TRBJ2-2

CDR3 DNA: TGTGCCAGCAGCCAATTTCGACCCGCTCTCCATGAGCAGTTCTTC
CDR3 protein: CASSQFRPALHEQFF
D gene: NA
clone size: NA
V gene: TRBV7-2
J gene: TRBJ2-1

CDR3 DNA: TGTGCCAGCGGTAACCTTAGCGGAGGCCAGTACTTC
CDR3 protein: CASGNLSGGQYF
D gene: NA
clone size: few
V gene: TRBV6-1
J gene: TRBJ2-5

CDR3 DNA: TGCGCCAGCAGCCAAAGATCCGTGGATACGCAGTATTTT
CDR3 protein: CASSQRSVDTQYF
D gene: NA
clone size: NA
V gene: TRBV4-3
J gene: TRBJ2-3

CDR3 DNA: TGCAGTGCCCAACAGGAAGCCTACGAGCAGTACTTC
CDR3 protein: CSAQQEAYEQYF
D gene: NA
clone size: NA
V gene: TRBV20-1
J gene: TRBJ2-7

CDR3 DNA: TGTGCCAGCAGCTTAGAGACGGGCGGGAGGTTCTCCTACGAGCAGTACTTC
CDR3 protein: CASSLETGGRFSYEQYF
D gene: TRBD2
clone size: NA
V gene: TRBV11-2
J gene: TRBJ2-7

CDR3 DNA: TGTGCCAGCAGCTTCCGGCTAGCAGCCAGTGAGCAGTTCTTC
CDR3 protein: CASSFRLAASEQFF
D gene: NA
clone size: NA
V gene: TRBV7-8
J gene: TRBJ2-1

CDR3 DNA: TGTGCCAGCAGTCAACTAGCGGGAGTGGGGATTCAGTACTTC
CDR3 protein: CASSQLAGVGIQYF
D gene: TRBD2
clone size: NA
V gene: TRBV6-2/TRBV6-3
J gene: TRBJ2-4

CDR3 DNA: TGTGCCTGGAGCCTATACGGCGGTGAAAAACTGTTTTTT
CDR3 protein: CAWSLYGGEKLFF
D gene: NA
clone size: NA
V gene: TRBV30
J gene: TRBJ1-4

CDR3 DNA: TGTGCCAGCAGTTACTCCGGCGGGAGGGCGAACACCGGGGAGCTGTTTTTT
CDR3 protein: CASSYSGGRANTGELFF
D gene: TRBD2
clone size: NA
V gene: TRBV6-2/TRBV6-3
J gene: TRBJ2-2

CDR3 DNA: TGTGCCAGCAGCACGGTCACACTGAGGGGATCCATTGCCCTTCACTACGAGCAGTACTTC
CDR3 protein: CASSTVTLRGSIALHYEQYF
D gene: NA
clone size: NA
V gene: TRBV6-1
J gene: TRBJ2-7

CDR3 DNA: TGTGCCAGCAGTTCCCGGACAGGGGGGACCTACGAAGCTTTCTTT
CDR3 protein: CASSSRTGGTYEAFF
D gene: TRBD1
clone size: NA
V gene: TRBV12-3/TRBV12-4
J gene: TRBJ1-1

CDR3 DNA: TGTGCCAGCAGTATGGGACTAGCGCGCCCGGAGACCCAGTACTTC
CDR3 protein: CASSMGLARPETQYF
D gene: TRBD2
clone size: NA
V gene: TRBV6-8
J gene: TRBJ2-5

CDR3 DNA: TGTGCCAGCACGATGACAGGGAACTATGGCTACACCTTC
CDR3 protein: CASTMTGNYGYTF
D gene: TRBD1
clone size: NA
V gene: TRBV6-6
J gene: TRBJ1-2

CDR3 DNA: TGTGCCAGCAATCCCCAGGGGGCGGGAACCTACGAGCAGTACTTC
CDR3 protein: CASNPQGAGTYEQYF
D gene: TRBD1
clone size: few
V gene: TRBV7-2
J gene: TRBJ2-7

CDR3 DNA: TGTGCCAGCAGCCGGACAGGGACTGAAGAAAAACTGTTTTTT
CDR3 protein: CASSRTGTEEKLFF
D gene: TRBD1
clone size: once
V gene: TRBV5-5
J gene: TRBJ1-4

CDR3 DNA: TGTGCCAGCAGTTACGGGGGGCCCGGCTCCTATAATTCACCCCTCCACTTT
CDR3 protein: CASSYGGPGSYNSPLHF
D gene: NA
clone size: few
V gene: TRBV6-8
J gene: TRBJ1-6

CDR3 DNA: TGTGCCAGCACCGAGGCGGGAGTCAGTTACAATGAGCAGTTCTTC
CDR3 protein: CASTEAGVSYNEQFF
D gene: TRBD2
clone size: NA
V gene: TRBV7-8
J gene: TRBJ2-1

CDR3 DNA: TGTGCCAGCAGCCTCAGGGGGCCAGGAAACACCATATATTTT
CDR3 protein: CASSLRGPGNTIYF
D gene: TRBD1
clone size: few
V gene: TRBV7-2
J gene: TRBJ1-3

CDR3 DNA: TGTGCCAGCAGCACCCCCGGAAAGAAGGCCAATGAGCAGTTCTTC
CDR3 protein: CASSTPGKKANEQFF
D gene: NA
clone size: NA
V gene: TRBV7-2
J gene: TRBJ2-1

CDR3 DNA: TGTGCCAGCAGCCCCCAGCGGGGGCCGGGAGATACGCAGTATTTT
CDR3 protein: CASSPQRGPGDTQYF
D gene: TRBD2
clone size: NA
V gene: TRBV7-6
J gene: TRBJ2-3

CDR3 DNA: TGTGCCACCAGCAGAGTCGCTCAAGAGACCCAGTACTTC
CDR3 protein: CATSRVAQETQYF
D gene: NA
clone size: few
V gene: TRBV15
J gene: TRBJ2-5

CDR3 DNA: TGTGCCAGCAGCCTGTGGACAGGGGCCTTAGAGACCCAGTACTTC
CDR3 protein: CASSLWTGALETQYF
D gene: TRBD1
clone size: NA
V gene: TRBV7-3
J gene: TRBJ2-5

CDR3 DNA: TGTGCCAGCAGCTTATCGCGGGGTATGAGCGAGCAGTACTTC
CDR3 protein: CASSLSRGMSEQYF
D gene: NA
clone size: few
V gene: TRBV7-2
J gene: TRBJ2-7

CDR3 DNA: TGCGCCAGCAGCCGTTTAACGGGGGCAAATGAGCAGTTCTTC
CDR3 protein: CASSRLTGANEQFF
D gene: NA
clone size: NA
V gene: TRBV4-1
J gene: TRBJ2-1

CDR3 DNA: TGTGCCAGCAGCGCCGGCAATCCGGGCAATCAGCCCCAGCATTTT
CDR3 protein: CASSAGNPGNQPQHF
D gene: NA
clone size: NA
V gene: TRBV7-4
J gene: TRBJ1-5

CDR3 DNA: TGTGCCAGTAGTGAGTCGGGGTATAGCAATCAGCCCCAGCATTTT
CDR3 protein: CASSESGYSNQPQHF
D gene: NA
clone size: few
V gene: TRBV19
J gene: TRBJ1-5